The clone carrying this TCR beta chain has at least ten counts. V lost 4 bases, J lost 8 bases, and 3 bases stayed unmatched. Per germline, CDR1 LGHDT and CDR2 YNNKEL (reference sequence). CDR3 length: 13 residues. The sample comes from a study of blood T cell repertoires in COVID-19. Study-level background: Both acute and convalescent COVID-19 samples were obtained from the United States, Italy and Spain. Sample material is recorded as cDNA or gDNA derived from T cells, B-cell-depleted T cells, or PBMCs.

The authors' processing: Nucleated cell number was recorded as an estimate derived from reference gene primer amplification. The assay was immunoSEQ multiplex PCR, and TCRdb's table has in-frame clones only and misses some. V, J and clone size are taken as reported in that table, and D and trimming were inferred from the DNA itself. The table lists 200,000 or so clones, around 84% of them singletons. The receptor was derived from a woman aged 55-69 years who had recovered from COVID-19. The chain links TRBV3-1 (or the pseudogene TRBV3-2) to TRBJ1-2; 11 nucleotides align to TRBD1. The sequencing input was peripheral blood. This CDR3 reads CASSPGQGVGYTF. In DNA, the CDR3 is TGTGCCAGCAGCCCGGGACAGGGGGTGGGCTACACCTTC.